In this sample, the clone carrying this T cell receptor beta chain turned up many times. The sample comes from a study of T cells in Graves' hyperthyroidism and ophthalmopathy. Graves' hyperthyroidism is called stable when ophthalmopathy does not progress within 18 months. 8.5 to 10 ml of fresh peripheral blood supplied the PBMCs. Template material for amplifying TCR beta CDR3 regions consisted of RNA transcripts. A first-round RT-PCR of the TCR CDR3 used the HTBI primer set. TCRdb reprocessed the multiplex PCR reads via MiXCR and lists one record per CDR3 protein. The table shows hundreds of thousands of distinct CDR3 sequences, with roughly 17% occurring only once. This CDR3 contains 16 residues. The trim removed 3 bases at V and 5 bases at J, leaving 9 bases unmatched. Per germline, CDR1 MDHEN and CDR2 SYDVKM.

The chain recombines TRBV28 with TRBJ2-5; TRBD1 agrees at 10 bases. Sequencing was performed on blood. This receptor was taken from a woman aged 25 to 39 with Graves' hyperthyroidism. The CDR3 loop reads CASSFKGDRGEETQYF. The CDR3 DNA reads TGTGCCAGCAGTTTTAAGGGGGACAGGGGAGAGGAGACCCAGTACTTC.